This TCR beta chain was recovered during a study of beta chain features in type 1 diabetes. Regarding this clone: Its target is unknown.

Points from the study as a whole: Diminished insertions and augmented deletions at VDJ junctions characterized type 1 diabetes patients. Type 1 diabetes patients had moderately but significantly shorter TCRB CDR3s in all four CD4+ subsets. TCRB repertoires of naive, central memory and Treg cells appeared more similar among patients than among healthy donors.

Since all of the isolated RNA was reverse transcribed, expressed TCRB transcripts were what got sequenced. Method: immunoSEQ multiplex PCR; TCRdb's copy keeps in-frame clones and lacks some. The table shows about 240,000 clones, with approximately 15% occurring only once. The CDR3 extends over 14 amino acids. Germline trimming cut 4 bases from V and 3 bases from J; bases unmatched to any gene: 2. Germline-derived CDR1 and CDR2 are SGHNT and YYREEE (reference sequence). This clonotype was obtained from a man aged 25-40 years with type 1 diabetes. V gene TRBV5-4 combines with J gene TRBJ2-5; TRBD1 agrees at 11 bases. Source material: naive CD4+ T cells from blood. Here the CDR3 reads CASSLGQGEETQYF. The DNA for the CDR3 is TGTGCCAGCAGCCTGGGACAGGGGGAAGAGACCCAGTACTTC. The entire variable domain, with the rest obtained from reference TRBV5-4 and TRBJ2-5, is as follows: ETGVTQSPTHLIKTRGQQVTLRCSSQSGHNTVSWYQQALGQGPQFIFQYYREEENGRGNFPPRFSGLQFPNYSSELNVNALELDDSALYLCASSLGQGEETQYFGPGTRLLVL.